This entry describes one T cell receptor (beta chain). Its antigen remains unknown. A multiplex PCR was run with 60 Vbeta primers and 13 Jbeta primers. This table comes from immunoSEQ multiplex PCR, and its TCRdb copy is limited to in-frame clones, with some not included. Among 250,000 to 300,000 clones listed, around nine tenths were seen once. These data are taken from a study of cytomegalovirus exposure and HLA in healthy donors. General study findings and limits: The only immune exposure information that was available was CMV serostatus. Rare sequences made up most TCRs, while some public TCRs were found in many donors. The authors later linked a missense DCLRE1C variant to TCR beta V- and J-gene trimming.

Sequencing was performed on PBMCs. The receptor was isolated from a girl aged 2 to 10 in good health and CMV-seronegative.

CDR3 coding DNA: TGTGCCAGTAGTATTGGGCTAGCGGGAGATACCGGGGAGCTGTTTTTT. This translates into CASSIGLAGDTGELFF. V and J are TRBV19 and TRBJ2-2; the match to TRBD2 covers 10 bases. CDR3 length: 16 amino acids. V shed 3 bases and J 5 bases; nucleotides not matched to a gene: 6. From germline, CDR1 is LNHDA and CDR2 SQIVND (reference sequence).